A single sample is the source of the 19 T cell receptor beta chains below, sequenced in a study of shared clonotypes between healthy human individuals. Sequencing was performed with immunoSEQ multiplex PCR; in TCRdb, only in-frame clones are kept and a portion is missing. The sample has hundreds of thousands of clones, around 67% seen once. Specimen: memory CD4+ T cells sorted from blood. Subset noted: CD45RA-negative fraction. Source of these receptors: a young woman in good health.

Only a few counts were recorded for this clone. The sample contains more than one DNA sequence encoding this CDR3. The CDR3 DNA reads TGTGCCAGTAGTACAGGGACGGACTCTGGAAACACCATATATTTT. Its translation: CASSTGTDSGNTIYF. This chain links TRBV19 with TRBJ1-3; D may be TRBD1 (5 bases). CDR1 LNHDA and CDR2 SQIVND come from the germline V gene (reference sequence). The CDR3 spans 15 residues. Trimming stripped 4 bases from V and 0 bases from J, with 10 bases between. The whole variable domain, filled in from reference TRBV19 and TRBJ1-3, reads DGGITQSPKYLFRKEGQNVTLSCEQNLNHDAMYWYRQDPGQGLRLIYYSQIVNDFQKGDIAEGYSVSREKKESFPLTVTSAQKNPTAFYLCASSTGTDSGNTIYFGEGSWLTVV.

This clone was counted between two and nine times. CDR3 DNA: TGTGCCAGCAGGGTAGCCCTGGGCAATCAGCCCCAGCATTTT. It codes for CASRVALGNQPQHF. This chain uses TRBV27 with TRBJ1-5; D not certain. V was shortened by 6 bases and J by 2 bases, with 11 bases between the two germline ends. The CDR3 sequence is 14 residues long. The V gene's germline CDR1 is MNHEY and CDR2 SMNVEV (reference sequence).

The CDR3 sequence is CSVRQGAENIQYF. DNA of the CDR3: TGCAGCGTTAGACAGGGGGCAGAAAACATTCAGTACTTC. The V call is TRBV29-1, the J call TRBJ2-4, with TRBD1 identical over 10 bases. The ends lost 5 bases at V and 5 bases at J; junction bases unmatched: 3. This CDR3 comprises 13 residues. Germline CDR1 SQVTM, CDR2 ANQGSEA.

Remarks on this clone: Within the sample, other DNA sequences also encode this same CDR3. V and J are TRBV5-4 and TRBJ1-1; possibly TRBD1 for D (5 bases). The CDR3 is 12 amino acids. Per the germline V gene, CDR1 is SGHNT and CDR2 is YYREEE (reference sequence). V was clipped by 4 bases and J by 1 base, with 5 bases between them. The CDR3 protein is CASSRGNTEAFF. CDR3 coding DNA: TGTGCCAGCAGCAGGGGGAACACTGAAGCTTTCTTT.

V usage is TRBV6-5 and J usage is TRBJ1-2; the D is unclear. The V and J ends lost 6 bases and 4 bases respectively, with 12 bases between them. Per germline, CDR1 MNHEY and CDR2 SVGAGI. This CDR3 is built from 13 residues. CDR3 residues: CASRNAPLYGYTF. In DNA form, the CDR3 reads TGTGCCAGCAGAAATGCCCCCCTCTATGGCTACACCTTC.

This clone was detected a few times. The chain recombines TRBV6-5 with TRBJ1-1; tentatively, D is TRBD1 (6 bases). This CDR3 has 14 amino acids. The V end was cut by 6 bases, the J end by 2 bases, with 13 bases between. Germline CDR1 and CDR2: MNHEY and SVGAGI. The CDR3 loop reads CASSQTGVNTEAFF. The CDR3 DNA follows: TGTGCCAGCAGCCAGACAGGAGTTAACACTGAAGCTTTCTTT.

Only one count was recorded for this clone. The V gene is TRBV27, the J gene TRBJ2-3; 13 bases are a match to TRBD2. Per germline, CDR1 MNHEY and CDR2 SMNVEV (reference sequence). J was trimmed by 4 bases and V by 5 bases; bases with no gene match: 9. This CDR3 has 17 amino acids. The CDR3 coding sequence is TGTGCCAGCAGTCGGACTAGCGGGAGTTTAATACCAGATACGCAGTATTTT. This translates into CASSRTSGSLIPDTQYF.

The chain recombines TRBV10-2 with TRBJ1-2, with D maybe TRBD1 (5 bases). The CDR3 loop spans 14 amino acids. From germline, CDR1 is WSHSY and CDR2 SAAADI. Trimming pared 8 bases from V and 0 bases from J, leaving 13 bases between. The CDR3 DNA follows: TGCGCCAGCTGCCCGACAGACACTAACTATGGCTACACCTTC. This translates into CASCPTDTNYGYTF.

Notes on this clone: Other DNA sequences in this specimen translate into the identical CDR3. This chain links TRBV28 with TRBJ1-1; no definite D call. CDR3 size: 12 residues. Germline CDR1 MDHEN, CDR2 SYDVKM. V was pared by 3 bases and J by 5 bases, with 7 bases between. The CDR3 DNA reads as TGTGCCAGCAGTTTGGAAACAACTGAAGCTTTCTTT. This sequence encodes CASSLETTEAFF. Full variable domain (outside the CDR3, taken from reference TRBV28 and TRBJ1-1): DVKVTQSSRYLVKRTGEKVFLECVQDMDHENMFWYRQDPGLGLRLIYFSYDVKMKEKGDIPEGYSVSREKKERFSLILESASTNQTSMYLCASSLETTEAFFGQGTRLTVV.

This rearrangement joins TRBV6-5 to TRBJ2-7; 8 nucleotides agree with TRBD1. V was clipped by 8 bases and J by 0 bases; unmatched bases: 9. Germline V CDR1 and CDR2: MNHEY, SVGAGI. The CDR3 consists of 15 residues. CDR3 nucleotide sequence: TGTGCCAGCTCACTGAGGGGACAGGTCTCCTACGAGCAGTACTTC. Translating gives CASSLRGQVSYEQYF.

The sample holds a few counts of this clone. J is TRBJ2-5 and V is TRBV2; weak D call: TRBD2 (6 bases). Trimming removed 7 bases at V and 2 bases at J, with 11 bases between. The germline gives CDR1 SNHLY, CDR2 FYNNEI. The CDR3 loop spans 13 amino acids. CDR3 sequence (DNA): TGTGCCAGCACTCGGAGCGGGCAAGAGACCCAGTACTTC. This encodes CASTRSGQETQYF.

The chain is built from TRBV5-1 and TRBJ2-5, with 13 bases matching TRBD2. Per germline, CDR1 SGHRS and CDR2 YFSETQ. V dropped 3 bases and J dropped 5; count of bases not matched to a gene: 7. The CDR3 sequence is 16 residues long. The DNA of the CDR3 is TGCGCCAGCAGCTGGAGGGGACTAGCGGGACCGGAGACCCAGTACTTC. Its translation is CASSWRGLAGPETQYF. Combining the CDR3 with reference TRBV5-1 and TRBJ2-5 gives the whole variable domain KAGVTQTPRYLIKTRGQQVTLSCSPISGHRSVSWYQQTPGQGLQFLFEYFSETQRNKGNFPGRFSGRQFSNSRSEMNVSTLELGDSALYLCASSWRGLAGPETQYFGPGTRLLVL.

The chain carries TRBV5-1 and TRBJ2-1; 9 nucleotides agree with TRBD2. Germline-derived CDR1 and CDR2 are SGHRS and YFSETQ. V lost 1 base to trimming and J lost 5 bases; unmatched junction nucleotides: 4. This CDR3 has 15 residues. CDR3 residues: CASSLFQRGDNEQFF. The CDR3 DNA reads as TGCGCCAGCAGCTTGTTCCAGCGGGGGGACAATGAGCAGTTCTTC.

The chain has TRBV27 and TRBJ2-1, with 8 bases matching TRBD2. In germline, CDR1 is MNHEY, CDR2 SMNVEV (reference sequence). The CDR3 sequence is 15 residues long. The V segment lost 7 bases and the J segment 0 bases; nucleotides outside the gene matches: 5. The CDR3 loop reads CASTTSGPSYNEQFF. In DNA form, the CDR3 reads TGTGCCAGCACCACTAGCGGTCCCTCCTACAATGAGCAGTTCTTC.

The genes are TRBV18 and TRBJ2-1; D gene ambiguous. The CDR3 runs to 16 residues. Trimming left V 2 bases short and J 6 bases short, with 17 bases between. In germline, CDR1 is KGHSH, CDR2 LQKENI. The CDR3 DNA reads as TGTGCCAGCTCACCAGGGAACATCGTTCTAGTCAATGAGCAGTTCTTC. Amino acids: CASSPGNIVLVNEQFF.

The chain uses TRBV5-1 and TRBJ2-3, with TRBD2 identical over 9 bases. The CDR3 loop spans 16 amino acids. Germline V CDR1 and CDR2: SGHRS, YFSETQ. V shed 0 bases, J shed 2 bases, and the junction held 4 bases outside the gene matches. CDR3 protein: CASSLGASGDTDTQYF. The CDR3 nucleotides read TGCGCCAGCAGCTTGGGGGCTAGCGGGGACACAGATACGCAGTATTTT.

This chain connects TRBV5-1 to TRBJ1-3; maybe TRBD1 (5 bases). The CDR3 totals 15 residues. V was pared by 3 bases and J by 6 bases, with 16 bases between. Germline assignment: CDR1 SGHRS and CDR2 YFSETQ. The CDR3 spells CASSSTGESQNTIYF. The CDR3 nucleotides read TGCGCCAGCAGCTCAACAGGAGAAAGTCAAAACACCATATATTTT.

The genes are TRBV28 and TRBJ1-1; D is undetermined. V gave up 1 base and J gave up 5 bases, with 5 bases separating them. The CDR3 consists of 12 residues. Looked up from germline, CDR1 is MDHEN and CDR2 is SYDVKM. This chain's CDR3 is CASSLFGTEAFF. The CDR3 bases are TGTGCCAGCAGTTTATTCGGGACTGAAGCTTTCTTT.

The J gene is TRBJ2-7, the V gene TRBV20-1, with D maybe TRBD1 (5 bases). Germline V gene lookup returns CDR1 DFQATT and CDR2 SNEGSKA (reference sequence). Trimming took off 7 bases at V and 2 bases at J, with 9 bases between the two ends. This CDR3 spans 11 amino acids. This CDR3 reads CSGGPTYEQYF. The CDR3 DNA reads TGCAGTGGGGGCCCGACCTACGAGCAGTACTTC.